Listed here are 23 T cell receptor beta chains from one sample, sequenced in a study of blood T cells in healthy people across ages. A second about 6 to 11 cycle PCR used barcoded and J-beta primers. TCRdb called the 5' RACE reads again in MiXCR, with one record for every CDR3 protein. This table holds 550,000 to 750,000 distinct CDR3 sequences, under 25% found once. The sequenced sample was blood. The source is a man in his 70s in good health.

The rearrangement links TRBV7-2 to TRBJ1-1, with D possibly matching TRBD1 (5 bases). The CDR3 consists of 14 residues. Trimming shortened V by 1 base and J by 7 bases, and 13 bases separated the two germline ends. Germline V gene lookup returns CDR1 SGHTA and CDR2 FQGNSA. The CDR3 DNA sequence: TGTGCCAGCAGCTTAGTCGGGGCGCTCAATGAAGCTTTCTTT. Its translation is CASSLVGALNEAFF.

This clonotype was detected a few times. The chain has TRBV7-2 and TRBJ2-5; 7 nucleotides agree with TRBD2. Germline trimming cut 6 bases from V and 5 bases from J; bases unmatched to any gene: 6. From germline, CDR1 is SGHTA and CDR2 FQGNSA. The CDR3 extends over 13 amino acids. CDR3: CASRPPSGETQYF. CDR3 nucleotides: TGTGCCAGCAGGCCCCCTAGCGGCGAGACCCAGTACTTC. Drawing the rest from reference TRBV7-2 and TRBJ2-5, the complete variable domain is GAGVSQSPSNKVTEKGKDVELRCDPISGHTALYWYRQSLGQGLEFLIYFQGNSAPDKSGLPSDRFSAERTGGSVSTLTIQRTQQEDSAVYLCASRPPSGETQYFGPGTRLLVL.

This clonotype showed up just a few times. CDR3 coding DNA: TGTGCCTGGAGGTGGGGAACAGCTCGATGGCTTACAGATACGCAGTATTTT. This sequence encodes CAWRWGTARWLTDTQYF. The rearrangement uses TRBV30 and TRBJ2-3; no clear D. Per the germline V gene, CDR1 is GTSNPN and CDR2 is SVGIG (reference sequence). This CDR3 spans 17 amino acids. V was pared by 3 bases and J by 3 bases, with 22 bases between. The full variable domain, in which reference TRBV30 and TRBJ2-3 provide the parts outside the CDR3, is SQTIHQWPATLVQPVGSPLSLECTVEGTSNPNLYWYRQAAGRGLQLLFYSVGIGQISSEVPQNLSASRPQDRQFILSSKKLLLSDSGFYLCAWRWGTARWLTDTQYFGPGTRLTVL.

The chain is built from TRBV18 and TRBJ1-1, with D unclear. This CDR3 region has 13 residues. Germline V gives CDR1 KGHSH, CDR2 LQKENI. V shed 5 bases and J shed 2 bases, with 9 bases lying between them. The CDR3 protein is CASSIDANTEAFF. The CDR3 region has the DNA TGTGCCAGCTCAATTGACGCTAACACTGAAGCTTTCTTT.

The chain employs TRBV2 and TRBJ2-3; 7 bases agree with TRBD2. The germline V gene has CDR1 SNHLY and CDR2 FYNNEI. J lost 0 bases, V lost 6 bases, and 9 bases had no gene match. This CDR3 has 16 amino acids. The CDR3 protein is CASRRRGGPSTDTQYF. In DNA, the CDR3 is TGTGCCAGCAGACGACGGGGAGGGCCTAGCACAGATACGCAGTATTTT.

This clonotype was seen only a few times. The germline gene is not matched at one end of the junction; a read error may be the cause. This chain connects TRBV7-9 to TRBJ1-1; D is unresolved. This CDR3 is 11 amino acids long. Germline V lookup: CDR1 SEHNR, CDR2 FQNEAQ (reference sequence). CDR3 residues: CASTPSAEAFF. The DNA of the CDR3 is TGTGCCAGCACTCCGAGTGCTGAAGCCTTCTTT. The variable domain in full, completed from reference TRBV7-9 and TRBJ1-1, reads DTGVSQNPRHKITKRGQNVTFRCDPISEHNRLYWYRQTLGQGPEFLTYFQNEAQLEKSRLLSDRFSAERPKGSFSTLEIQRTEQGDSAMYLCASTPSAEAFFGQGTRLTVV.

In regard to this clonotype: At one end the junction does not follow the germline gene, possibly because of a read error. The rearrangement links TRBV7-2 to TRBJ2-2; either TRBD1 or TRBD2 may supply D (6 bases each). This CDR3 spans 14 amino acids. CDR1 is SGHTA, CDR2 FQGNSA, per germline. Here the CDR3 reads CAGSLLGGPGELFF. DNA for the CDR3: TGTGCCGGCAGCTTATTAGGGGGGCCCGGGGAGCTGTTTTTT.

The V and J genes are TRBV5-1 and TRBJ1-6; unclear D gene. The CDR3 consists of 14 residues. The V end was cut by 0 bases, the J end by 9 bases, with 10 bases between. Germline lookup yields CDR1 SGHRS and CDR2 YFSETQ. The CDR3 sequence: CASSLGQDSSPLHF. Written as DNA, the CDR3 is TGCGCCAGCAGCTTGGGACAAGATAGTTCACCCCTCCACTTT.

This clonotype has a handful of counts. The chain joins TRBV5-5 to TRBJ2-5, with a weak D call TRBD1 (6 bases). The end of the DNA aligns better with TRBJ2-7, so the J call may be wrong. CDR3 size: 14 residues. Per the germline V gene, CDR1 is SGHKS and CDR2 is YYEKEE (reference sequence). The CDR3 nucleotides read TGTGCCAGCAGAAAACAGGGTGGAGACTACGAGCAGTACTTC. It specifies CASRKQGGDYEQYF.

The chain employs TRBV28 and TRBJ2-1; possibly TRBD2 for D (6 bases). From germline, CDR1 is MDHEN and CDR2 SYDVKM. V lost 4 bases to trimming and J lost 14 bases, with 21 bases between them. The CDR3 contains 14 residues. Written as DNA, the CDR3 is TGTGCCAGCAGTTCAGGAGTGAGGACCACGGGGGAGTTCTTC. This codes for CASSSGVRTTGEFF.

The chain's CDR3 is CASSPRVFNEKLFF. CDR3 DNA sequence: TGCGCCAGCAGCCCCCGGGTGTTTAATGAAAAACTGTTTTTT. V and J are TRBV5-1 and TRBJ1-4; D uncertain. Germline V lookup: CDR1 SGHRS, CDR2 YFSETQ. CDR3 length: 14 residues. The V gene lost 4 bases and the J gene lost 4 bases, with 11 bases spanning the gap.

This clonotype was found many times. The CDR3 protein is CASRQTGGLAEKLFF. The CDR3 DNA sequence: TGTGCCAGCAGACAAACAGGGGGCTTGGCTGAAAAACTGTTTTTT. The chain links TRBV27 to TRBJ1-4; the match to TRBD1 covers 9 bases. CDR3 size: 15 residues. J was trimmed by 7 bases and V by 6 bases; bases with no gene match: 9. CDR1 and CDR2 from the germline V gene are MNHEY and SMNVEV (reference sequence).

On this clonotype itself: Its ends do not fully match the called genes, so a read error is possible. The chain employs TRBV12-3 or TRBV12-4 and TRBJ1-1; D remains unclear. There are 13 residues in the CDR3. The CDR3 nucleotides are TGTGCCAGCAGCCCGTTCGGCCGGACTGCAGCTTTCTTT. Translated: CASSPFGRTAAFF.

The chain recombines TRBV28 with TRBJ2-5; D gene ambiguous. Trimming removed 4 bases from V and 4 bases from J, with 16 bases in between. The CDR3 is 15 residues long. CDR1 and CDR2 (germline): MDHEN, SYDVKM. CDR3 loop: CASSSSSRRGETQYF. As DNA, the CDR3 is TGTGCCAGCAGTTCAAGCAGCCGACGCGGAGAGACCCAGTACTTC.

This clonotype came up a few times. Germline is not matched at one junction end, which may reflect a read error. This sequence joins TRBV4-3 and TRBJ2-3; D is perhaps TRBD2 (6 bases). The CDR3 extends over 16 amino acids. The germline V gene encodes CDR1 LGHNA and CDR2 YSLEER. In nucleotides, the CDR3 is TGCGCCAGTAGCCCCCGGGTAGCGGATAGCACAGATACGCAGTATTTT. Translation gives CASSPRVADSTDTQYF.

A few counts support this clonotype. The J gene is TRBJ1-3, the V gene TRBV7-9; possible D gene TRBD1, 6 bases. With 4 bases removed from V and 0 bases from J, the gap between germline ends came to 13 bases. Germline V gene data show CDR1 as SEHNR and CDR2 as FQNEAQ (reference sequence). There are 16 residues in the CDR3. The CDR3 region has the DNA TGTGCCAGCAGCTCCGGGACAAAGAGCTCTGGAAACACCATATATTTT. Amino acid sequence: CASSSGTKSSGNTIYF.

The V and J genes are TRBV5-8 and TRBJ2-2; the D gene is possibly TRBD2 (6 bases). The V gene lost 3 bases and the J gene lost 3 bases, with 15 bases spanning the gap. Germline V lookup: CDR1 SGHTS, CDR2 YDEGEE. This CDR3 spans 16 amino acids. The CDR3 bases are TGTGCCAGCAGCTGGCGACTAGTTGCGGACACCGGGGAGCTGTTTTTT. It codes for CASSWRLVADTGELFF.

Only a few counts were recorded for this clonotype. The chain joins TRBV7-9 to TRBJ2-5, with no clear D. Germline-derived CDR1 and CDR2 are SEHNR and FQNEAQ (reference sequence). V lost 1 base, J lost 5 bases, and 14 bases lay in between. This CDR3 spans 15 amino acids. The CDR3 DNA reads as TGTGCCAGCAGCTTAGTATGGGGTAACTCGGAGACCCAGTACTTC. Its protein is CASSLVWGNSETQYF.

This clonotype was seen only once. The chain employs TRBV12-3 or TRBV12-4 and TRBJ2-7; D possibly corresponds to TRBD1 (6 bases). CDR3 size: 14 residues. Trimming removed 10 bases from V and 2 bases from J, with 18 bases in between. CDR3 protein: CATNLRQATYEQYF. The CDR3 DNA reads as TGTGCCACCAATTTACGACAGGCTACCTACGAGCAGTACTTC.

This clonotype was seen only a few times. The chain recombines TRBV28 with TRBJ1-2; no definite D call. This CDR3 is 12 amino acids long. Per germline, CDR1 MDHEN and CDR2 SYDVKM. Trimming removed 5 bases at V and 3 bases at J, with 7 bases between. CDR3 DNA: TGTGCCAGCAGTCCGAGGGACTATGGCTACACCTTC. It codes for CASSPRDYGYTF.

Ten or more counts support this clonotype. V gene TRBV5-1 combines with J gene TRBJ2-5, with D unresolved. From germline, CDR1 is SGHRS and CDR2 YFSETQ. Deletions cut 0 bases from V and 3 bases from J, with 9 bases between. CDR3 size: 14 residues. CDR3 nucleotides: TGCGCCAGCAGCTTGGCCTGGGGTGAAGAGACCCAGTACTTC. Protein product: CASSLAWGEETQYF.

This clonotype appeared a few times. The chain employs TRBV24-1 and TRBJ2-3; 14 nucleotides match TRBD2. Per the germline V gene, CDR1 is KGHDR and CDR2 is SFDVKD. This CDR3 contains 14 residues. J was trimmed by 8 bases and V by 6 bases; bases with no gene match: 3. The CDR3 DNA reads TGTGCCACCAGTCCCGGGACTAGCGGGAGTACGCAGTATTTT. It translates to CATSPGTSGSTQYF.

This clonotype was seen more than once but under ten times. This chain links TRBV11-2 with TRBJ2-4; D call uncertain. The germline V gene has CDR1 SGHAT and CDR2 FQNNGV. V was pared by 7 bases and J by 9 bases, with 13 bases between. This CDR3 has 12 amino acids. The CDR3 protein is CASTSGQSIQYF. In DNA, the CDR3 is TGTGCCAGCACCTCTGGCCAAAGCATTCAGTACTTC.